The next 17 T cell receptor beta chains were all read from a single sample in a study of blood T cell repertoires in COVID-19. Assay used: immunoSEQ multiplex PCR; TCRdb lists only in-frame clones, some missing. The sample shows approximately 61,000 clones, 80% to 90% of them seen only once. The specimen was peripheral blood. The receptors here all came from a woman aged 80 or over with active COVID-19.

The rearrangement joins TRBV2 to TRBJ2-7, with D perhaps TRBD2 (7 bases). This CDR3 comprises 15 residues. Trimming left V 4 bases short and J 3 bases short, with 16 bases between. Germline V gene sequence: CDR1 SNHLY, CDR2 FYNNEI. The CDR3, as DNA: TGTGCCAGCAGTGGGTTGAGGGGGGGGCTCTACGAGCAGTACTTC. Protein product: CASSGLRGGLYEQYF.

This clone was detected only a few times. Here the CDR3 DNA reads TGTGCCAGCAGTCCATCGACTCCCTACGAGCAGTACTTC. This translates into CASSPSTPYEQYF. The chain employs TRBV27 and TRBJ2-7; D gene unclear. Deletions cut 5 bases from V and 2 bases from J, with 10 bases between. Germline V gene lookup returns CDR1 MNHEY and CDR2 SMNVEV (reference sequence). There are 13 residues in the CDR3.

This sequence joins TRBV5-1 and TRBJ2-5; 7 bases fit TRBD1. The germline CDR1 and CDR2 sequences are SGHRS and YFSETQ. With 4 bases clipped from V and 0 bases from J, the junction kept 6 bases outside the gene matches. This CDR3 has 15 residues. CDR3: CASSVGTADQETQYF. CDR3 in DNA: TGCGCCAGCAGCGTCGGGACAGCCGACCAAGAGACCCAGTACTTC.

This rearrangement joins TRBV4-2 to TRBJ2-6; a possible D gene is TRBD1 (6 bases). The CDR3 length is 16 residues. Germline assignment: CDR1 LGHNA and CDR2 YNFKEQ. The germline V and J ends were trimmed by 4 bases and 3 bases, with 13 bases remaining between them. CDR3 in DNA: TGTGCCAGCAGCCCCCAAACAGGGAATGGGGCCAACGTCCTGACTTTC. Translating it yields CASSPQTGNGANVLTF.

This chain uses TRBV5-5 with TRBJ2-5; the D is unclear. With 4 bases removed from V and 3 bases from J, the gap between germline ends came to 4 bases. Germline lookup yields CDR1 SGHKS and CDR2 YYEKEE (reference sequence). The CDR3 length is 11 residues. The CDR3 region has the DNA TGTGCCAGCAGCCCTAAAGAGACCCAGTACTTC. Residues: CASSPKETQYF.

This clone showed up just a few times. V usage is TRBV6-2 or TRBV6-3 and J usage is TRBJ2-7; 9 bases are shared with TRBD2. With V trimmed by 6 bases and J by 0 bases, 9 bases remained unmatched. The CDR3 covers 16 residues. Germline V CDR1 and CDR2: MNHEY, SVGEGT. CDR3 loop: CASSPLRLAASYEQYF. CDR3 nucleotides: TGTGCCAGCAGCCCCTTGAGACTAGCGGCCTCCTACGAGCAGTACTTC.

CDR3 sequence (DNA): TGTGCCAGCAGCGATGACAGGGGGGAGACCCAGTACTTC. This gives the protein CASSDDRGETQYF. The chain is built from TRBV21-1 and TRBJ2-5; no check of the table's D call, TRBD1, against the DNA was made. TRBV21-1 is recorded as a pseudogene. The length of the CDR3 is 13 residues.

The chain carries TRBV7-8 and TRBJ2-7; TRBD2 agrees at 10 bases. The trim removed 5 bases at V and 4 bases at J, leaving 8 bases unmatched. This CDR3 region has 15 residues. Germline loops: CDR1 SGHVS, CDR2 FQNEAQ. CDR3 nucleotides: TGTGCCAGCAGCGCAACAAGCGGGGGGGATTACGAGCAGTACTTC. Translating it yields CASSATSGGDYEQYF.

This clone was found once. J is TRBJ1-5 and V is TRBV12-3 or TRBV12-4; possible D gene TRBD1, 5 bases. This CDR3 comprises 12 residues. Deletions cut 1 base from V and 9 bases from J, with 7 bases between. The CDR3 DNA follows: TGTGCCAGCAGTTTAGACGGGGGGCCCCAGCATTTT. It specifies CASSLDGGPQHF.

The chain employs TRBV28 and TRBJ2-1, with 7 bases that match TRBD2. Per the germline V gene, CDR1 is MDHEN and CDR2 is SYDVKM. The CDR3 runs to 18 residues. The V segment lost 4 bases and the J segment 0 bases; nucleotides outside the gene matches: 12. The CDR3 sequence is CASSSGGAGPSSYNEQFF. The CDR3 DNA reads TGTGCCAGCAGTTCGGGAGGCGCCGGGCCGAGCTCCTACAATGAGCAGTTCTTC.

The genes are TRBV4-3 and TRBJ2-1; 7 bases fit TRBD1. V dropped 8 bases and J dropped 1; count of bases not matched to a gene: 11. The CDR3 length is 16 residues. The V gene's germline CDR1 is LGHNA and CDR2 YSLEER. The CDR3 coding sequence is TGCGCCAGCGGAAGAGGGACAGCATTATCCTACAATGAGCAGTTCTTC. It is translated as CASGRGTALSYNEQFF.

This clone has only one observation. The CDR3 loop reads CASSYSTGLAGELFF. In nucleotides, the CDR3 is TGTGCCAGCAGTTACTCGACAGGCCTGGCCGGGGAGCTGTTTTTT. The V call is TRBV6-5, the J call TRBJ2-2; weak D call: TRBD1 (6 bases). Germline loops: CDR1 MNHEY, CDR2 SVGAGI. Trimming left V 0 bases short and J 6 bases short, with 11 bases between. This CDR3 is built from 15 residues.

The chain recombines TRBV5-1 with TRBJ1-1; perhaps TRBD1 as D (6 bases). Trimming stripped 7 bases from V and 4 bases from J, with 14 bases between. The CDR3 is 13 residues long. Looked up from germline, CDR1 is SGHRS and CDR2 is YFSETQ. CDR3 sequence: CASSNTGSTEAFF. CDR3 sequence (DNA): TGCGCCAGCTCGAATACAGGGTCCACTGAAGCTTTCTTT.

The V gene is TRBV28, the J gene TRBJ2-1; 11 bases line up with TRBD2. The V segment lost 4 bases and the J segment 8 bases; nucleotides outside the gene matches: 10. From germline, CDR1 is MDHEN and CDR2 SYDVKM. The CDR3 is made up of 16 amino acids. CDR3 in DNA: TGTGCCAGCAGTTCCTCTCTAGCGGGGGGCCTGGATGAGCAGTTCTTC. Translating it yields CASSSSLAGGLDEQFF.

The J gene is TRBJ2-3, the V gene TRBV9; TRBD2 agrees at 8 bases. V trimming: 1 base; J trimming: 2 bases; junction bases outside the gene matches: 3. The CDR3 is made up of 15 amino acids. Germline-derived CDR1 and CDR2 are SGDLS and YYNGEE. CDR3 amino acids: CASSVLAGITDTQYF. The CDR3 DNA is TGTGCCAGCAGCGTATTAGCGGGGATCACAGATACGCAGTATTTT.

Worth noting for this clone: The junction departs from the called germline gene at one end, perhaps through a read error. The chain carries TRBV2 and TRBJ2-1, with 8 bases matching TRBD1. CDR3 length: 14 amino acids. The germline CDR1 and CDR2 sequences are SNHLY and FYNNEI. DNA of the CDR3: TGTGCCAGCAGTGAGGGTCAGGGGGCACCGAGAGAGGTCTTC. It specifies CASSEGQGAPREVF.

This rearrangement joins TRBV18 to TRBJ2-3, with TRBD1 as a possible D gene (5 bases). This CDR3 spans 18 amino acids. Per the germline V gene, CDR1 is KGHSH and CDR2 is LQKENI. V was pared by 3 bases and J by 0 bases, with 19 bases between. The DNA of the CDR3 is TGTGCCAGCTCACCGAGGTCATGGGCAGGGCCTAGCACAGATACGCAGTATTTT. It yields the protein CASSPRSWAGPSTDTQYF.